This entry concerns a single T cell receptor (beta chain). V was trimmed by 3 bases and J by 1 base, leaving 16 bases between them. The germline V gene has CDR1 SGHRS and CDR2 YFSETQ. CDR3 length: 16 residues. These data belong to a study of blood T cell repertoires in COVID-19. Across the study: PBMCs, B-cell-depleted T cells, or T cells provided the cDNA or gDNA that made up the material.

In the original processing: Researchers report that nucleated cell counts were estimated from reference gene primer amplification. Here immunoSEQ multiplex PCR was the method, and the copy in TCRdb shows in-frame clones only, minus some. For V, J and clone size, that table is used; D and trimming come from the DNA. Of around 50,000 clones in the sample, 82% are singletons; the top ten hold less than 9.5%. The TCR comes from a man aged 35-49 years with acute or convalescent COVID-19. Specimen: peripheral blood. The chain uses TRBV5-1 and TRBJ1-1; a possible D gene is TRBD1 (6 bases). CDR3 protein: CASSSAGVGPNTEAFF. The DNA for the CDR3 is TGCGCCAGCAGCTCGGCAGGGGTCGGACCGAACACTGAAGCTTTCTTT.